This T cell receptor (beta chain) is from a study of molecular identifiers for immune sequencing clone quantification. CDR1 is SGHRS, CDR2 YFSETQ, per germline. The CDR3 length is 15 residues. Via MiXCR, TCRdb re-called the PCR reads, giving one row per CDR3 protein. The profile shows about 60,000 distinct CDR3 sequences, around a fifth of them singletons. Remarks on this clonotype: A much more abundant neighbour one base away suggests this may be a read error.

Sequencing was done on a sample of naive CD8+ T cells from blood, with Jurkat cell RNA spiked in. Noted subset: FACS-sorted CD8+CD4-CCR7+CD45RA+ naive T cells. The rearrangement joins TRBV5-1 to TRBJ2-5, with TRBD2 as a possible D gene (6 bases). The clonotype originates from a human donor in good health. Some libraries in this study had Jurkat cell RNA spiked in. The DNA of the CDR3 is TGCGCCAGCAGATTGGGGGGTTCCTACCAAGAGACCCAGTACTTC. Protein sequence: CASRLGGSYQETQYF.